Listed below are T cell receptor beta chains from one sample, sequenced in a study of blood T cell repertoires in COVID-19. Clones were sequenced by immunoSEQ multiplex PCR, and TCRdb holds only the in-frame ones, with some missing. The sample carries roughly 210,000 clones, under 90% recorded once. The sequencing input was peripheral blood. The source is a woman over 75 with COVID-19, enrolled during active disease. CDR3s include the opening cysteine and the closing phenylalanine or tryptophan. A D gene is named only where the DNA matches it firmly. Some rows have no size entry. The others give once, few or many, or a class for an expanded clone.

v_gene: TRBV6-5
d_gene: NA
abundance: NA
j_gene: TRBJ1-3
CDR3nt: TGTGCCAGCAGGGGCACGAGCTCTGGAAACACCATATATTTT
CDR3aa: CASRGTSSGNTIYF

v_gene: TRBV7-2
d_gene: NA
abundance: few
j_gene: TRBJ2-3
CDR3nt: TGTGCCAGCAGCGGGGGCTCGGGAGATACGCAGTATTTT
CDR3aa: CASSGGSGDTQYF

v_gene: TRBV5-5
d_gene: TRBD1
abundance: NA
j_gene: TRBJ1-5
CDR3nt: TGTGCCAGCAGCCCCACAGGGGCTAGCAATCAGCCCCAGCATTTT
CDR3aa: CASSPTGASNQPQHF

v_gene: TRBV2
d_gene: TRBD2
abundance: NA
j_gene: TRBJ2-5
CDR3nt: TGTGCCAGCAGTGAACCAATACTATTAGCGGGGGGCTCAGAGACCCAGTACTTC
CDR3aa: CASSEPILLAGGSETQYF

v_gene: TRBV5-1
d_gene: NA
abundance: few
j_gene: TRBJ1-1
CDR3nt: TGCGCCAGCAGCTTGGTAACAGTTCGTTACACTGAAGCTTTCTTT
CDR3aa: CASSLVTVRYTEAFF

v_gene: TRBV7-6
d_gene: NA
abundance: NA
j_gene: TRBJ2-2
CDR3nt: TGTGCCAGCAGCTTAGTACCAGGGCCCGGGGAGCTGTTTTTT
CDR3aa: CASSLVPGPGELFF

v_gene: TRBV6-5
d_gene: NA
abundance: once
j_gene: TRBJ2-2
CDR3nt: TGTGCCAGCAGTTACGGAGGGCGGTCTTCCACCGGGGAGCTGTTTTTT
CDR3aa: CASSYGGRSSTGELFF

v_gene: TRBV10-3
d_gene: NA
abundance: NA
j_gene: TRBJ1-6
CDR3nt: TGTGCCATCAGTAAGGGGGAGAACGGATCACCCCTCCACTTT
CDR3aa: CAISKGENGSPLHF

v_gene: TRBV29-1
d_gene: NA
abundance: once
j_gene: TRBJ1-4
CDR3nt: TGCAGCGGGAGCATTAATGAAAAACTGTTTTTT
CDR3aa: CSGSINEKLFF

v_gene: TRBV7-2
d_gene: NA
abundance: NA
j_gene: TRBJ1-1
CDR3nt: TGTGCCAGCAGCTCGGGACAGAACACTGAAGCTTTCTTT
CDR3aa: CASSSGQNTEAFF

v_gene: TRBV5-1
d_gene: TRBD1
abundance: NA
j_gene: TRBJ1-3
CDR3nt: TGCGCCAGCAGCTTGGGACAGGGTATAGACACCATATATTTT
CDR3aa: CASSLGQGIDTIYF

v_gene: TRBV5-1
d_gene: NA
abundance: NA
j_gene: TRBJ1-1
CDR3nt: TGCGCCAGCAGCAACGCACGGAGCCCTATGAACACTGAAGCTTTCTTT
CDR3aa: CASSNARSPMNTEAFF

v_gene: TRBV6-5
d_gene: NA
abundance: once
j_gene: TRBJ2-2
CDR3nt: TGTGCCAGCAGAGGACTGAACACCGGGGAGCTGTTTTTT
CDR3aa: CASRGLNTGELFF

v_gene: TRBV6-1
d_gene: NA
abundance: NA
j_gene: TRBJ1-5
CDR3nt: TGTGCCAGCAGTGAATCCGGGTGGGGCAATCAGCCCCAGCATTTT
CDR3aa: CASSESGWGNQPQHF

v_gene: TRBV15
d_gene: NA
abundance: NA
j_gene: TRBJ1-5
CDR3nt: TGTGCCACCAGCAGAGATCTAGGCCAGCCCCAGCATTTT
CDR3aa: CATSRDLGQPQHF

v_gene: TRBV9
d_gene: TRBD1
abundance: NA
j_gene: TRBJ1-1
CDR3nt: TGTGCCAGCAGCGTGACAGGGGCCCTGAACACTGAAGCTTTCTTT
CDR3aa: CASSVTGALNTEAFF

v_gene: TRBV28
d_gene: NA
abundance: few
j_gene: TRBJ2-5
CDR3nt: TGTGCCAGCAGTTCTCCAACAACCCAGTACTTC
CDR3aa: CASSSPTTQYF

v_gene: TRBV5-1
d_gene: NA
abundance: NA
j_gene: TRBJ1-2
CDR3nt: TGCGCCAGCAGCCCCGGACGGGGGGACTTACGTGGCTACACCTTC
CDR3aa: CASSPGRGDLRGYTF

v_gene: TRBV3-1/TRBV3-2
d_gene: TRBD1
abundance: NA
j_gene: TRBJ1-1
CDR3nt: TGTGCCAGCAGCCGGACCGGGACAGTGAACACTGAAGCTTTCTTT
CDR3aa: CASSRTGTVNTEAFF

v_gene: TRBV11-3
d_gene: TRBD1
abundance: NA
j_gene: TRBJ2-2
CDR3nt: TGTGCCAGCAGCAAGACAGGGGGATTAACCGGGGAGCTGTTTTTT
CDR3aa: CASSKTGGLTGELFF

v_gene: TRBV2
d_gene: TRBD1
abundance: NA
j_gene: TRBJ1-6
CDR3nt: TGTGCCAGCAGACTCCGACAGGGGGATAATTCACCCCTCCACTTT
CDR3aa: CASRLRQGDNSPLHF

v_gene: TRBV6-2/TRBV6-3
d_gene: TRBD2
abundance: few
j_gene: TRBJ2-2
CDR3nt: TGTGCCAGCAGGCCTGCAGGGACTAGCCCCTTAACCGGGGAGCTGTTTTTT
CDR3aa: CASRPAGTSPLTGELFF

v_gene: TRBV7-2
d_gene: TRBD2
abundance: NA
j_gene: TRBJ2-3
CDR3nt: TGTGCCAGCAGCTTCCTTAGCGGGGGCACAGATACGCAGTATTTT
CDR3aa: CASSFLSGGTDTQYF

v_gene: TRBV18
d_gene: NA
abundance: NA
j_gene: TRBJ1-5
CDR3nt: TGTGCCAGCTCACCACCGAACAGTTGGAATAGCAATCAGCCCCAGCATTTT
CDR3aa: CASSPPNSWNSNQPQHF

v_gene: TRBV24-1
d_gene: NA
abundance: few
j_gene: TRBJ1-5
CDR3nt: TGTGCCACCAGCGAGGTGGGAGGGTATAGCAATCAGCCCCAGCATTTT
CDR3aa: CATSEVGGYSNQPQHF

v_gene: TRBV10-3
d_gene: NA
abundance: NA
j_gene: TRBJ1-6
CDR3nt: TGTGCCATCAGTCAAACAGGGCAGGGGAATTCACCCCTCCACTTT
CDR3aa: CAISQTGQGNSPLHF

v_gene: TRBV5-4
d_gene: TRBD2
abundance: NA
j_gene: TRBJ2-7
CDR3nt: TGTGCCAGCAGCTTGGGAGGTAGCGGGATCTACGAGCAGTACTTC
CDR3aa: CASSLGGSGIYEQYF

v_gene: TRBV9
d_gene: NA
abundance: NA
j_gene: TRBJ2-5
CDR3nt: TGTGCCAGCAGCACCCCGGGAGGGGGCAAGGCGGGGGAGACCCAGTACTTC
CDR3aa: CASSTPGGGKAGETQYF

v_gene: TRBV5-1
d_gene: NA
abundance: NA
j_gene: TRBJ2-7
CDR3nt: TGCGCCAGCAGCTTGGGTCCTAGCGCTACCTACGAGCAGTACTTC
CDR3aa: CASSLGPSATYEQYF

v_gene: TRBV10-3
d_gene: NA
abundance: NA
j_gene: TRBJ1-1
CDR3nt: TGTGCCATCAGCGCTGATAGGGGGAACACTGAAGCTTTCTTT
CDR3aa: CAISADRGNTEAFF

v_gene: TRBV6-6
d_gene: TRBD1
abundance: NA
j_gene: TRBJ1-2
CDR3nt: TGTGCCAGCAGTTACTTACGACAGGGACAGGGTGGCTACACCTTC
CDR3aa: CASSYLRQGQGGYTF